The clone carrying this T cell receptor beta chain has at least ten counts. These data are taken from a study of blood T cell repertoires in COVID-19. Authors' analysis steps: Reference gene primer amplification in the assay estimated nucleated cell counts. Sequencing used immunoSEQ multiplex PCR; TCRdb keeps in-frame clones, though not all of them. Clone size and V and J calls were adopted from that table, with D and trimming inferred from the DNA. The sample consists of approximately 400,000 clones, roughly 80% of them appearing once. V lost 2 bases, J lost 2 bases, and 9 bases lay in between. CDR1 is MNHEY, CDR2 SMNVEV, per germline (reference sequence). The CDR3 spans 14 residues.

The specimen was PBMCs or T cells enriched from blood (not recorded which). This clonotype originated in a woman between 50 and 59 years old who had recovered from COVID-19. The V and J genes are TRBV27 and TRBJ2-5; D not certain. DNA for the CDR3: TGTGCCAGCAGTTTACTTGGCGGACAAGAGACCCAGTACTTC. This encodes CASSLLGGQETQYF.